This is a list of T cell receptor beta chains from one sample in a study of blood T cell repertoires in COVID-19. The protocol was immunoSEQ multiplex PCR, while the TCRdb copy is restricted to in-frame clones and leaves out a portion. Of some 220,000 clones in the sample, 60% to 85% were seen once. Sample: peripheral blood. All receptors derive from a woman aged 70-85 years with acute or convalescent COVID-19. Both conserved end residues are part of each CDR3. Each record gives: V gene, clone size, CDR3 length, J gene, D gene, CDR3 protein, CDR3 DNA. D genes are given only for firm matches. Only some rows state a clone size, as once, few, many or a class for expanded clones.

v_call: TRBV27
clone_size: -
cdr3_length: 15
j_call: TRBJ2-1
d_call: -
cdr3_aa: CASSAGLYQYNEQFF
cdr3_nt: TGTGCCAGCAGTGCAGGACTCTATCAATACAATGAGCAGTTCTTC

v_call: TRBV5-1
clone_size: -
cdr3_length: 12
j_call: TRBJ2-5
d_call: -
cdr3_aa: CASSLSRETQYF
cdr3_nt: TGCGCCAGCAGCCTCTCCCGAGAGACCCAGTACTTC

v_call: TRBV19
clone_size: -
cdr3_length: 18
j_call: TRBJ2-4
d_call: -
cdr3_aa: CASSIGSGVPLAKNIQYF
cdr3_nt: TGTGCCAGTAGTATAGGGTCGGGGGTCCCCTTAGCCAAAAACATTCAGTACTTC

v_call: TRBV7-2
clone_size: few
cdr3_length: 14
j_call: TRBJ1-4
d_call: -
cdr3_aa: CASSNRAHNEKLFF
cdr3_nt: TGTGCCAGCAGTAACAGGGCCCATAATGAAAAACTGTTTTTT

v_call: TRBV18
clone_size: -
cdr3_length: 20
j_call: TRBJ2-5
d_call: -
cdr3_aa: CASSPLTGLPRADPRETQYF
cdr3_nt: TGTGCCAGCTCACCACTGACAGGTCTCCCCCGGGCCGATCCTAGGGAGACCCAGTACTTC

v_call: TRBV7-2
clone_size: -
cdr3_length: 14
j_call: TRBJ2-7
d_call: TRBD2
cdr3_aa: CASSLGGRADEQYF
cdr3_nt: TGTGCCAGCAGCTTAGGGGGGAGGGCGGACGAGCAGTACTTC

v_call: TRBV6-1
clone_size: -
cdr3_length: 15
j_call: TRBJ2-2
d_call: -
cdr3_aa: CASSEELDSTGELFF
cdr3_nt: TGTGCCAGCAGTGAAGAATTGGACAGCACCGGGGAGCTGTTTTTT

v_call: TRBV18
clone_size: -
cdr3_length: 15
j_call: TRBJ2-1
d_call: TRBD1
cdr3_aa: CASSSGQAPYNEQFF
cdr3_nt: TGTGCCAGCTCATCCGGACAGGCCCCTTACAATGAGCAGTTCTTC

v_call: TRBV9
clone_size: -
cdr3_length: 13
j_call: TRBJ2-3
d_call: TRBD2
cdr3_aa: CASSVGGEDTQYF
cdr3_nt: TGTGCCAGCAGCGTTGGGGGGGAGGATACGCAGTATTTT

v_call: TRBV10-3
clone_size: -
cdr3_length: 12
j_call: TRBJ2-5
d_call: -
cdr3_aa: CAIGVAQETQYF
cdr3_nt: TGTGCCATCGGCGTAGCACAAGAGACCCAGTACTTC

v_call: TRBV5-1
clone_size: -
cdr3_length: 15
j_call: TRBJ2-5
d_call: TRBD1
cdr3_aa: CASSLGGRGSETQYF
cdr3_nt: TGCGCCAGCAGCTTGGGGGGCAGGGGGAGTGAGACCCAGTACTTC

v_call: TRBV20-1
clone_size: -
cdr3_length: 11
j_call: TRBJ2-7
d_call: -
cdr3_aa: CSAQRGIEQYF
cdr3_nt: TGCAGTGCCCAACGGGGGATCGAGCAGTACTTC

v_call: TRBV5-8
clone_size: -
cdr3_length: 15
j_call: TRBJ2-3
d_call: -
cdr3_aa: CASSLQGAGTDTQYF
cdr3_nt: TGTGCCAGCAGCTTACAAGGAGCGGGCACAGATACGCAGTATTTT

v_call: TRBV7-2
clone_size: -
cdr3_length: 17
j_call: TRBJ2-3
d_call: TRBD1
cdr3_aa: CASSSALLRGRTDTQYF
cdr3_nt: TGTGCCAGCAGCTCGGCGCTATTGAGGGGGCGCACAGATACGCAGTATTTT

v_call: TRBV6-1
clone_size: -
cdr3_length: 15
j_call: TRBJ2-7
d_call: -
cdr3_aa: CASSEKQVSSYEQYF
cdr3_nt: TGTGCCAGCAGTGAAAAACAGGTCAGCTCCTACGAGCAGTACTTC

v_call: TRBV4-3
clone_size: -
cdr3_length: 16
j_call: TRBJ2-7
d_call: TRBD2
cdr3_aa: CASSETGTSGSYEQYF
cdr3_nt: TGCGCCAGCTCTGAGACCGGGACTAGCGGTTCCTACGAGCAGTACTTC

v_call: TRBV30
clone_size: -
cdr3_length: 15
j_call: TRBJ2-4
d_call: TRBD2
cdr3_aa: CAWSVFGGSKNIQYF
cdr3_nt: TGTGCCTGGAGTGTTTTCGGGGGGTCAAAAAACATTCAGTACTTC

v_call: TRBV10-3
clone_size: -
cdr3_length: 15
j_call: TRBJ2-1
d_call: TRBD2
cdr3_aa: CASTTTSGGFNEQFF
cdr3_nt: TGTGCCAGTACCACGACTAGCGGGGGGTTCAATGAGCAGTTCTTC

v_call: TRBV15
clone_size: -
cdr3_length: 15
j_call: TRBJ1-6
d_call: TRBD1
cdr3_aa: CATSTRTGIFSPLHF
cdr3_nt: TGTGCCACCAGCACCCGGACAGGGATTTTTTCACCCCTCCACTTT

v_call: TRBV5-4
clone_size: -
cdr3_length: 16
j_call: TRBJ1-1
d_call: -
cdr3_aa: CASTGVTGDMNTEAFF
cdr3_nt: TGTGCCAGCACCGGGGTGACAGGAGATATGAACACTGAAGCTTTCTTT

v_call: TRBV4-3
clone_size: -
cdr3_length: 17
j_call: TRBJ2-2
d_call: TRBD1
cdr3_aa: CASSQDRGTGGTGELFF
cdr3_nt: TGCGCCAGCAGCCAAGATCGTGGGACAGGGGGTACCGGGGAGCTGTTTTTT

v_call: TRBV6-5
clone_size: -
cdr3_length: 15
j_call: TRBJ1-3
d_call: -
cdr3_aa: CASGATDLSGNTIYF
cdr3_nt: TGTGCCAGCGGGGCGACAGACCTCTCTGGAAACACCATATATTTT

v_call: TRBV6-5
clone_size: -
cdr3_length: 14
j_call: TRBJ1-6
d_call: -
cdr3_aa: CASSPSDWLGALHF
cdr3_nt: TGTGCCAGCAGTCCATCCGACTGGCTAGGGGCCCTCCACTTT

v_call: TRBV6-5
clone_size: -
cdr3_length: 14
j_call: TRBJ1-4
d_call: TRBD1
cdr3_aa: CASRPGGTNEKLFF
cdr3_nt: TGTGCCAGCAGACCAGGGGGCACTAATGAAAAACTGTTTTTT

v_call: TRBV3-1/TRBV3-2
clone_size: -
cdr3_length: 13
j_call: TRBJ2-3
d_call: -
cdr3_aa: CASRPSYTDTQYF
cdr3_nt: TGTGCCAGCAGACCCTCCTACACAGATACGCAGTATTTT

v_call: TRBV5-4
clone_size: -
cdr3_length: 14
j_call: TRBJ1-2
d_call: -
cdr3_aa: CASSLRQAAGGYTF
cdr3_nt: TGTGCCAGCAGCTTGCGACAGGCGGCGGGTGGCTACACCTTC

v_call: TRBV19
clone_size: -
cdr3_length: 15
j_call: TRBJ2-6
d_call: -
cdr3_aa: CASRVPNSGANVLTF
cdr3_nt: TGTGCCAGTCGAGTCCCGAACTCTGGGGCCAACGTCCTGACTTTC

v_call: TRBV18
clone_size: -
cdr3_length: 16
j_call: TRBJ2-5
d_call: TRBD2
cdr3_aa: CASSPRGGGLQETQYF
cdr3_nt: TGTGCCAGCTCACCTCGCGGGGGGGGGCTTCAAGAGACCCAGTACTTC

v_call: TRBV11-2
clone_size: -
cdr3_length: 16
j_call: TRBJ1-1
d_call: TRBD1
cdr3_aa: CASSSRTGGSDTEAFF
cdr3_nt: TGTGCCAGCAGCTCAAGGACAGGGGGCTCGGACACTGAAGCTTTCTTT

v_call: TRBV27
clone_size: -
cdr3_length: 15
j_call: TRBJ2-2
d_call: TRBD1
cdr3_aa: CASSRDRPNTGELFF
cdr3_nt: TGTGCCAGCAGCCGGGACAGGCCAAACACCGGGGAGCTGTTTTTT

v_call: TRBV5-1
clone_size: once
cdr3_length: 12
j_call: TRBJ2-5
d_call: -
cdr3_aa: CASRAGQETQYF
cdr3_nt: TGCGCCAGCAGGGCGGGACAGGAGACCCAGTACTTC

v_call: TRBV3-1/TRBV3-2
clone_size: -
cdr3_length: 15
j_call: TRBJ1-4
d_call: TRBD1
cdr3_aa: CASSPTGQDGEKLFF
cdr3_nt: TGTGCCAGCAGCCCTACTGGACAGGATGGTGAAAAACTGTTTTTT

v_call: TRBV2
clone_size: -
cdr3_length: 13
j_call: TRBJ2-3
d_call: TRBD1
cdr3_aa: CASSRDRADTQYF
cdr3_nt: TGTGCCAGCAGTAGGGACAGAGCAGATACGCAGTATTTT

v_call: TRBV18
clone_size: -
cdr3_length: 14
j_call: TRBJ2-5
d_call: -
cdr3_aa: CATTPQGGGETQYF
cdr3_nt: TGTGCCACCACACCCCAGGGAGGTGGAGAGACCCAGTACTTC

v_call: TRBV12-3/TRBV12-4
clone_size: -
cdr3_length: 13
j_call: TRBJ2-7
d_call: TRBD1
cdr3_aa: CASSRGQAYEQYF
cdr3_nt: TGTGCCAGCAGTCGGGGACAGGCCTACGAGCAGTACTTC

v_call: TRBV9
clone_size: -
cdr3_length: 17
j_call: TRBJ2-7
d_call: TRBD2
cdr3_aa: CASSVAPSSGGFNEQYF
cdr3_nt: TGTGCCAGCAGCGTAGCCCCCTCTAGCGGGGGGTTTAACGAGCAGTACTTC

v_call: TRBV19
clone_size: -
cdr3_length: 16
j_call: TRBJ2-3
d_call: TRBD2
cdr3_aa: CASSTGTSGLTDTQYF
cdr3_nt: TGTGCCAGTAGTACCGGGACTAGCGGATTAACAGATACGCAGTATTTT

v_call: TRBV3-1/TRBV3-2
clone_size: -
cdr3_length: 15
j_call: TRBJ2-3
d_call: TRBD2
cdr3_aa: CASSLKRGNTDTQYF
cdr3_nt: TGTGCCAGCAGCCTGAAGCGGGGGAACACAGATACGCAGTATTTT

v_call: TRBV5-1
clone_size: -
cdr3_length: 14
j_call: TRBJ1-2
d_call: -
cdr3_aa: CASSLGGVLYGYTF
cdr3_nt: TGCGCCAGCAGCTTGGGAGGCGTCCTCTATGGCTACACCTTC

v_call: TRBV10-2
clone_size: -
cdr3_length: 16
j_call: TRBJ2-5
d_call: TRBD2
cdr3_aa: CATSRGAGGGRETQYF
cdr3_nt: TGCGCCACCTCGAGAGGAGCGGGGGGCGGCAGGGAGACCCAGTACTTC

v_call: TRBV5-1
clone_size: -
cdr3_length: 15
j_call: TRBJ2-5
d_call: -
cdr3_aa: CASSLPPGVGETQYF
cdr3_nt: TGCGCCAGCAGCCTACCCCCAGGGGTGGGGGAGACCCAGTACTTC

v_call: TRBV7-2
clone_size: -
cdr3_length: 15
j_call: TRBJ2-1
d_call: -
cdr3_aa: CASSLTQDTYNEQFF
cdr3_nt: TGTGCCAGCAGCTTAACTCAGGACACTTACAATGAGCAGTTCTTC

v_call: TRBV11-3
clone_size: -
cdr3_length: 17
j_call: TRBJ1-4
d_call: -
cdr3_aa: CASSLGAKTFWDEKLFF
cdr3_nt: TGTGCCAGCAGCTTAGGGGCGAAGACCTTCTGGGATGAAAAACTGTTTTTT

v_call: TRBV7-2
clone_size: -
cdr3_length: 12
j_call: TRBJ2-7
d_call: -
cdr3_aa: CASSLGDTAAYF
cdr3_nt: TGTGCCAGCAGCCTGGGGGACACCGCCGCGTACTTC

v_call: TRBV6-2/TRBV6-3
clone_size: -
cdr3_length: 11
j_call: TRBJ1-1
d_call: -
cdr3_aa: CASSSTGEAFF
cdr3_nt: TGTGCCAGCAGTTCTACAGGGGAAGCTTTCTTT

v_call: TRBV6-5
clone_size: -
cdr3_length: 15
j_call: TRBJ1-2
d_call: -
cdr3_aa: CASSSLGVANYGYTF
cdr3_nt: TGTGCCAGCAGTTCCCTCGGGGTGGCTAACTATGGCTACACCTTC

v_call: TRBV10-2
clone_size: -
cdr3_length: 11
j_call: TRBJ2-5
d_call: -
cdr3_aa: CASTPDSHQYF
cdr3_nt: TGCGCCAGCACACCTGACTCGCACCAGTACTTC

v_call: TRBV24-1
clone_size: once
cdr3_length: 15
j_call: TRBJ2-2
d_call: TRBD1
cdr3_aa: CATSDPRGYTGELFF
cdr3_nt: TGTGCCACCAGTGATCCCAGGGGGTACACCGGGGAGCTGTTTTTT

v_call: TRBV4-2
clone_size: few
cdr3_length: 15
j_call: TRBJ2-7
d_call: -
cdr3_aa: CASSQDFAVAYEQYF
cdr3_nt: TGTGCCAGCAGCCAAGATTTTGCAGTGGCCTACGAGCAGTACTTC

v_call: TRBV6-2/TRBV6-3
clone_size: -
cdr3_length: 12
j_call: TRBJ2-3
d_call: -
cdr3_aa: CASSLTDRGQYF
cdr3_nt: TGTGCCAGCAGTTTAACTGATAGAGGGCAGTATTTT

v_call: TRBV7-2
clone_size: few
cdr3_length: 13
j_call: TRBJ2-7
d_call: -
cdr3_aa: CASSALGGYEQYF
cdr3_nt: TGTGCCAGCAGCGCTTTAGGGGGCTACGAGCAGTACTTC

v_call: TRBV12-3/TRBV12-4
clone_size: -
cdr3_length: 13
j_call: TRBJ2-2
d_call: TRBD2
cdr3_aa: CASCRLAGGELFF
cdr3_nt: TGTGCCAGCTGCCGACTAGCGGGTGGGGAGCTGTTTTTT

v_call: TRBV18
clone_size: -
cdr3_length: 16
j_call: TRBJ1-1
d_call: TRBD1
cdr3_aa: CASSPNSGSGGTEAFF
cdr3_nt: TGTGCCAGCTCACCAAATAGTGGGTCAGGGGGCACTGAAGCTTTCTTT

v_call: TRBV6-5
clone_size: -
cdr3_length: 14
j_call: TRBJ2-2
d_call: TRBD1
cdr3_aa: CASRGTGGTGELFF
cdr3_nt: TGTGCCAGCAGGGGGACAGGGGGCACCGGGGAGCTGTTTTTT

v_call: TRBV6-1
clone_size: few
cdr3_length: 16
j_call: TRBJ1-6
d_call: -
cdr3_aa: CASSDQPQIGNSPLHF
cdr3_nt: TGTGCCAGCAGTGACCAGCCTCAAATCGGGAATTCACCCCTCCACTTT

v_call: TRBV7-2
clone_size: -
cdr3_length: 14
j_call: TRBJ2-7
d_call: -
cdr3_aa: CASSLSGGFNEQYF
cdr3_nt: TGTGCCAGCAGCTTAAGCGGAGGTTTCAACGAGCAGTACTTC

v_call: TRBV5-1
clone_size: -
cdr3_length: 17
j_call: TRBJ2-3
d_call: TRBD2
cdr3_aa: CASSRTSGGASTDTQYF
cdr3_nt: TGCGCCAGCAGCCGGACTAGCGGGGGGGCTAGCACAGATACGCAGTATTTT

v_call: TRBV6-1
clone_size: -
cdr3_length: 16
j_call: TRBJ1-6
d_call: TRBD1
cdr3_aa: CASSDQGVVWNSPLHF
cdr3_nt: TGTGCCAGCAGTGATCAGGGGGTCGTTTGGAATTCACCCCTCCACTTT

v_call: TRBV29-1
clone_size: -
cdr3_length: 13
j_call: TRBJ1-2
d_call: -
cdr3_aa: CSVDTGPNYGYTF
cdr3_nt: TGCAGCGTTGACACAGGCCCGAACTATGGCTACACCTTC